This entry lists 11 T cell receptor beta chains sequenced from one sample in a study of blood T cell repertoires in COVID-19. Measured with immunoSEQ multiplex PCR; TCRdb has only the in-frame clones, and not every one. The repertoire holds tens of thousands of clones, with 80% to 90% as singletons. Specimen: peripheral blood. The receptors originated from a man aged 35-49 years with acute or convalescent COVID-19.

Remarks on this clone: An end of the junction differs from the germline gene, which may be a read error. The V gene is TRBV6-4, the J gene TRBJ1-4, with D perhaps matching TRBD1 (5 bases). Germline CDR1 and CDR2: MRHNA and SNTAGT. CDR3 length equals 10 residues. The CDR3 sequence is CASQAGTGGF. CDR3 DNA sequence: TGTGCCAGCCAGGCCGGGACGGGAGGTTTT.

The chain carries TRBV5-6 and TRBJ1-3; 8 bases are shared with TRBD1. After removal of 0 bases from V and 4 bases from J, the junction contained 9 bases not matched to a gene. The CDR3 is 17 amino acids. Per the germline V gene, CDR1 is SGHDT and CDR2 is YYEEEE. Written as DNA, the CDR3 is TGTGCCAGCAGCTTGGCCGGTGGACAGGGATTAGGAAACACCATATATTTT. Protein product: CASSLAGGQGLGNTIYF.

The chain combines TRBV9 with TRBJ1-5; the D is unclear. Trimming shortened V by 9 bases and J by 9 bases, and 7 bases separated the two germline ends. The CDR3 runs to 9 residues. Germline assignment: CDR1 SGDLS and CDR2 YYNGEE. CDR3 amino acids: CATPRPQHF. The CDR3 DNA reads TGTGCCACCCCGCGGCCCCAGCATTTT.

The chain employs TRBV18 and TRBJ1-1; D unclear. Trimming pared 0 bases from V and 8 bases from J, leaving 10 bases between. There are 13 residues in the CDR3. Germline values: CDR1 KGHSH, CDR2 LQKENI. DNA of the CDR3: TGTGCCAGCTCACCACCGTCAAAAGCCGAAGCTTTCTTT. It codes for CASSPPSKAEAFF.

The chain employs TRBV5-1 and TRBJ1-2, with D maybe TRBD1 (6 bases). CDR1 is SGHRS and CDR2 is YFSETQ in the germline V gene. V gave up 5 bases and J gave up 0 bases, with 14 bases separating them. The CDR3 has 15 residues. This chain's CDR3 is CASRGARTPNYGYTF. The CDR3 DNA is TGCGCCAGCAGGGGGGCCAGAACGCCTAACTATGGCTACACCTTC. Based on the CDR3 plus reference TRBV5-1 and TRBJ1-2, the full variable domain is KAGVTQTPRYLIKTRGQQVTLSCSPISGHRSVSWYQQTPGQGLQFLFEYFSETQRNKGNFPGRFSGRQFSNSRSEMNVSTLELGDSALYLCASRGARTPNYGYTFGSGTRLTVV.

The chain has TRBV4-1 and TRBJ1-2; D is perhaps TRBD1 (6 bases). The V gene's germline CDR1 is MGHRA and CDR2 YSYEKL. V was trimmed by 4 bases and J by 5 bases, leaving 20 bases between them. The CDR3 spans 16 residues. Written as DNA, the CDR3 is TGCGCCAGCAGCCTCGGATCGGCCGGACAGCTGTATGGCTACACCTTC. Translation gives CASSLGSAGQLYGYTF.

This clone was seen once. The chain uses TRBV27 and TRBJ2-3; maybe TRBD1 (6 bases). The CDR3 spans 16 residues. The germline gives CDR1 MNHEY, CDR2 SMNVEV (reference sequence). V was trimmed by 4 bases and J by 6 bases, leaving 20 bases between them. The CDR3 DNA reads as TGTGCCAGCAGTTCGGACCGGCCTAGGGGGTTGGATACGCAGTATTTT. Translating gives CASSSDRPRGLDTQYF.

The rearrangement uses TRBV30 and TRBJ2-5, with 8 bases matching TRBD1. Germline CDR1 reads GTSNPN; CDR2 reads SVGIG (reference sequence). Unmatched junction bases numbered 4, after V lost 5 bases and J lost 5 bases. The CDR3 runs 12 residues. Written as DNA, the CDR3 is TGTGCCTGGGAGGGACAGGTGGAGACCCAGTACTTC. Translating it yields CAWEGQVETQYF.

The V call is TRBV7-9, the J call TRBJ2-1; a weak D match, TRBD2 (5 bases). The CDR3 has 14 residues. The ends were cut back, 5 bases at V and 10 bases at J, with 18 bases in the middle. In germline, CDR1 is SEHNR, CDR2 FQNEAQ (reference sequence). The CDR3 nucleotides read TGTGCCAGCAGCCCGGGATCCATTTTTGGGGAGCAGTTCTTC. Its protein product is CASSPGSIFGEQFF.

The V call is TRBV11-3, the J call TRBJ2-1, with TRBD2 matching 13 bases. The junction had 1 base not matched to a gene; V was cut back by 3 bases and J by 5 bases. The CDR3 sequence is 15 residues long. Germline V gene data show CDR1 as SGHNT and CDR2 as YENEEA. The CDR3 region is CASSLTSGGHNEQFF. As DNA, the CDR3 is TGTGCCAGCAGCTTGACTAGCGGGGGGCACAATGAGCAGTTCTTC.

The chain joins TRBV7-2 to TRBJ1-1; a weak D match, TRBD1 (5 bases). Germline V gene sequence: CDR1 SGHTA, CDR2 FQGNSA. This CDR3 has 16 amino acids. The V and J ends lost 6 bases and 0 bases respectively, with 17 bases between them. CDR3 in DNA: TGTGCCAGCAGTCCCACGGGGGGAACCCTGAACACTGAAGCTTTCTTT. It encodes CASSPTGGTLNTEAFF. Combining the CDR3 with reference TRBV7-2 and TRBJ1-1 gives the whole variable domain GAGVSQSPSNKVTEKGKDVELRCDPISGHTALYWYRQSLGQGLEFLIYFQGNSAPDKSGLPSDRFSAERTGGSVSTLTIQRTQQEDSAVYLCASSPTGGTLNTEAFFGQGTRLTVV.